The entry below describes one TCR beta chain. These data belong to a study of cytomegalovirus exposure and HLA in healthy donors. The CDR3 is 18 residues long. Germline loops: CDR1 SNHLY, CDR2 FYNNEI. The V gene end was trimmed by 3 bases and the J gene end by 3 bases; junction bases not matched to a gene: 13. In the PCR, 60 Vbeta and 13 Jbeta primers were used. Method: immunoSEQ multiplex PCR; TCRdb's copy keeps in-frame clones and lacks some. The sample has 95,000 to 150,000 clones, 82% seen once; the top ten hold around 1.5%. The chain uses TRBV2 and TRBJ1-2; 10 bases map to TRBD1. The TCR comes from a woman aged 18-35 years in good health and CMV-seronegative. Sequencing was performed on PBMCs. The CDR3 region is CASSDGSGTGDRDYGYTF. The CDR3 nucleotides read TGTGCCAGCAGTGATGGGTCCGGGACAGGGGATCGTGACTATGGCTACACCTTC.